Presented here are 23 T cell receptor beta chains from one specimen sequenced in a study of blood T cell repertoires in COVID-19. Repertoires were generated with immunoSEQ multiplex PCR, while TCRdb's copy carries only in-frame clones and drops some. The data show about 42,000 clones, around 85% seen once. The sequencing sample was made of peripheral blood. The receptors originated from a human donor in a cohort sampled during active COVID-19.

The chain links TRBV29-1 to TRBJ2-3; possible D gene TRBD2, 5 bases. CDR1 and CDR2 from the germline V gene are SQVTM and ANQGSEA. The CDR3 extends over 16 amino acids. Trimming shortened V by 0 bases and J by 0 bases, and 13 bases separated the two germline ends. The CDR3: CSVEDRERLSTDTQYF. CDR3 DNA sequence: TGCAGCGTTGAAGATAGGGAGAGACTTAGCACAGATACGCAGTATTTT.

This clone has a handful of counts. J is TRBJ2-2 and V is TRBV13; 12 bases agree with TRBD2. The germline V gene encodes CDR1 PRHDT and CDR2 FYEKMQ (reference sequence). The ends lost 4 bases at V and 4 bases at J; junction bases unmatched: 4. The CDR3 runs 16 residues. The CDR3 DNA is TGTGCCAGCAGCTCAGGACTAGCGGGGCTCACCGGGGAGCTGTTTTTT. Translating gives CASSSGLAGLTGELFF.

This clone was seen a handful of times. The rearrangement uses TRBV7-9 and TRBJ1-2, with D maybe TRBD1 (5 bases). The CDR3 consists of 13 residues. Trimming pared 8 bases from V and 4 bases from J, leaving 14 bases between. Germline V gives CDR1 SEHNR, CDR2 FQNEAQ (reference sequence). The CDR3 DNA reads as TGTGCCAGCGTCTTGGGGGGAACCTATGGCTACACCTTC. It translates to CASVLGGTYGYTF.

V gene TRBV5-1 combines with J gene TRBJ1-1, with TRBD1 matching over 7 bases. The CDR3 consists of 15 residues. V was clipped by 3 bases and J by 5 bases; unmatched bases: 10. Germline-derived CDR1 and CDR2 are SGHRS and YFSETQ. The CDR3 spells CASSSTQGRGTEAFF. Here the CDR3 DNA reads TGCGCCAGCAGCTCAACACAGGGGAGAGGGACTGAAGCTTTCTTT.

The J gene is TRBJ2-1, the V gene TRBV10-3, with TRBD1 matching 7 bases. From germline, CDR1 is ENHRY and CDR2 SYGVKD. CDR3 length: 14 amino acids. Unmatched junction bases numbered 6, after V lost 6 bases and J lost 4 bases. The CDR3 reads CAISSGQSYNEQFF. CDR3 coding DNA: TGTGCCATCAGCTCGGGACAGTCTTACAATGAGCAGTTCTTC.

J is TRBJ2-1 and V is TRBV18; D may be TRBD1 (7 bases). CDR1 is KGHSH and CDR2 is LQKENI in the germline V gene. V was cut by 4 bases and J by 1 base, with 14 bases left in between. This CDR3 has 16 amino acids. CDR3 nucleotide sequence: TGTGCCAGCTCACGGACGGCAGGGGGGTCCTACAATGAGCAGTTCTTC. This encodes CASSRTAGGSYNEQFF.

This sequence joins TRBV6-6 and TRBJ1-2, with no clear D. V lost 2 bases to trimming and J lost 6 bases, with 4 bases between them. CDR3 length: 11 amino acids. Germline values: CDR1 MNHNY, CDR2 SVGAGI (reference sequence). This CDR3 reads CASSYQNGYTF. CDR3 bases: TGTGCCAGCAGTTACCAGAATGGCTACACCTTC.

V gene TRBV18 combines with J gene TRBJ2-5; D is unclear. The CDR3 has 14 amino acids. Trimming cost V 3 bases and J 2 bases, with 10 bases left between them. The germline gives CDR1 KGHSH, CDR2 LQKENI. The CDR3 loop is CASSPRAKQETQYF. The CDR3 region has the DNA TGTGCCAGCTCACCCCGAGCCAAGCAAGAGACCCAGTACTTC. The full variable domain, in which reference TRBV18 and TRBJ2-5 provide the parts outside the CDR3, is NAGVMQNPRHLVRRRGQEARLRCSPMKGHSHVYWYRQLPEEGLKFMVYLQKENIIDESGMPKERFSAEFPKEGPSILRIQQVVRGDSAAYFCASSPRAKQETQYFGPGTRLLVL.

This chain uses TRBV6-4 with TRBJ1-2; D remains unclear. This CDR3 contains 14 residues. Looked up from germline, CDR1 is MRHNA and CDR2 is SNTAGT. V lost 3 bases, J lost 3 bases, and 11 bases lay in between. The CDR3 region is CASSEPYGDYGYTF. In DNA form, the CDR3 reads TGTGCCAGCAGTGAGCCGTACGGGGACTATGGCTACACCTTC.

This clone was observed a few times. The rearrangement links TRBV11-2 to TRBJ2-2; 9 nucleotides line up with TRBD2. The J segment lost 5 bases and the V segment lost 6 bases, leaving 7 bases of the junction unmatched. Per germline, CDR1 SGHAT and CDR2 FQNNGV. This CDR3 comprises 15 residues. Written as DNA, the CDR3 is TGTGCCAGCAGTCCGGGACTAGCAACAACCGGGGAGCTGTTTTTT. Translating gives CASSPGLATTGELFF.

This clone came up once. The genes are TRBV7-2 and TRBJ2-5; D is possibly TRBD2 (5 bases). Trimming removed 6 bases from V and 9 bases from J, with 17 bases in between. Germline CDR1 is SGHTA and CDR2 is FQGNSA. The CDR3 runs to 13 residues. CDR3 sequence reads: CASRRTEARPQYF. The CDR3 nucleotides read TGTGCCAGCAGACGGACGGAGGCGAGACCCCAGTACTTC.

The chain combines TRBV7-2 with TRBJ2-7; D may be TRBD2 (7 bases). The V and J ends lost 3 bases and 2 bases respectively, with 23 bases between them. The germline gives CDR1 SGHTA, CDR2 FQGNSA. There are 18 residues in the CDR3. CDR3 nucleotides: TGTGCCAGCAGCTTTGGGGGGGCCGGAGCCTCTACCCCCTACGAGCAGTACTTC. Its protein product is CASSFGGAGASTPYEQYF.

The CDR3: CASSQTTWVLGRGAEKLFF. DNA for the CDR3: TGCGCCAGCAGTCAAACCACATGGGTGCTAGGGCGGGGGGCCGAAAAACTGTTTTTT. The chain uses TRBV23-1 and TRBJ1-4; a weak D match, TRBD1 (6 bases). TRBV23-1 is recorded as an ORF, its role being uncertain. The CDR3 length is 19 residues. V was pared by 2 bases and J by 8 bases, with 27 bases between.

The V and J genes are TRBV5-1 and TRBJ2-7; TRBD2 is a possible D gene (6 bases). V dropped 2 bases and J dropped 5 bases, with 20 bases sitting between them. CDR1 and CDR2 from the germline V gene are SGHRS and YFSETQ. The CDR3 runs 16 residues. CDR3 sequence reads: CASSFGGGGGRNEQYF. CDR3 sequence (DNA): TGCGCCAGCAGCTTTGGGGGAGGCGGTGGTAGGAACGAGCAGTACTTC.

This chain joins TRBV7-9 and TRBJ2-7; D is perhaps TRBD1 or TRBD2 (5 bases each). CDR3 length: 13 residues. Germline V CDR1 and CDR2: SEHNR, FQNEAQ (reference sequence). V was shortened by 11 bases and J by 0 bases, with 14 bases between the two germline ends. CDR3 in amino acids: CACAKGSSYEQYF. CDR3 DNA sequence: TGTGCCTGCGCCAAGGGGAGCTCCTACGAGCAGTACTTC. Based on the CDR3 plus reference TRBV7-9 and TRBJ2-7, the full variable domain is DTGVSQNPRHKITKRGQNVTFRCDPISEHNRLYWYRQTLGQGPEFLTYFQNEAQLEKSRLLSDRFSAERPKGSFSTLEIQRTEQGDSAMYLCACAKGSSYEQYFGPGTRLTVT.

The chain employs TRBV28 and TRBJ2-7, with 7 nucleotides matching TRBD1. CDR3 length: 16 amino acids. Trimming removed 2 bases from V and 5 bases from J; junction bases left unmatched: 12. Germline V gene data show CDR1 as MDHEN and CDR2 as SYDVKM. This chain's CDR3 is CASSLDTTGPRDEQYF. In nucleotides, the CDR3 is TGTGCCAGCAGTTTAGATACGACAGGGCCCAGGGACGAGCAGTACTTC.

This clone was counted between two and nine times. The V and J genes are TRBV6-6 and TRBJ1-5; 9 nucleotides line up with TRBD1. In germline, CDR1 is MNHNY, CDR2 SVGAGI (reference sequence). The junction had 4 bases not matched to a gene; V was cut back by 7 bases and J by 3 bases. The CDR3 loop spans 14 amino acids. The CDR3 DNA is TGTGCCAGCAATACAGGGGGCGACAATCAGCCCCAGCATTTT. Its translation: CASNTGGDNQPQHF.

The chain has TRBV4-1 and TRBJ1-2, with D hard to call. The CDR3 runs to 14 residues. Trimming pared 1 base from V and 3 bases from J, leaving 9 bases between. Germline V gene lookup returns CDR1 MGHRA and CDR2 YSYEKL. DNA of the CDR3: TGCGCCAGCAGCCAAGCCCCCGAGGACTATGGCTACACCTTC. Its protein product is CASSQAPEDYGYTF.

The chain couples TRBV27 to TRBJ2-3, with D unresolved. CDR1 and CDR2 (germline): MNHEY, SMNVEV (reference sequence). This CDR3 has 15 amino acids. The ends were cut back, 5 bases at V and 6 bases at J, with 18 bases in the middle. CDR3 amino acids: CASSPFSGRSDTQYF. The CDR3 coding sequence is TGTGCCAGCAGTCCTTTTAGTGGGCGATCCGATACGCAGTATTTT.

This CDR3 reads CASSPSLEETQYF. CDR3 nucleotide sequence: TGTGCCAGCTCACCTTCCCTCGAAGAGACCCAGTACTTC. V gene TRBV18 combines with J gene TRBJ2-5; D unresolved. The ends were cut back, 3 bases at V and 3 bases at J, with 8 bases in the middle. Germline loops: CDR1 KGHSH, CDR2 LQKENI. The CDR3 is made up of 13 amino acids.

There are a few counts of this clone. The J gene is TRBJ1-1, the V gene TRBV10-3; TRBD1 matches 10 bases. The V gene's germline CDR1 is ENHRY and CDR2 SYGVKD. V lost 8 bases and J lost 6; bases outside the gene matches: 6. The CDR3 consists of 13 residues. The CDR3 region is CAIGTGDLSEAFF. The CDR3 region has the DNA TGTGCCATCGGGACAGGGGACTTATCTGAAGCTTTCTTT.

The V and J genes are TRBV19 and TRBJ1-3; D not resolved. V lost 6 bases, J lost 0 bases, and 9 bases lay in between. The CDR3 loop spans 14 amino acids. The V gene's germline CDR1 is LNHDA and CDR2 SQIVND (reference sequence). The CDR3 DNA reads as TGTGCCAGTAGATCTGGTAGCTCTGGAAACACCATATATTTT. Amino acid sequence: CASRSGSSGNTIYF.

Written as DNA, the CDR3 is TGTGCCAGCAGTTTATCACTGGGACAAGTGGATACGCAGTATTTT. This encodes CASSLSLGQVDTQYF. The chain is built from TRBV27 and TRBJ2-3; TRBD1 might be the D (6 bases). V gave up 0 bases and J gave up 6 bases, with 13 bases separating them. The CDR3 is 15 residues long. Germline V gene lookup returns CDR1 MNHEY and CDR2 SMNVEV (reference sequence).